The 8 T cell receptor beta chains given below trace back to one sample, sequenced in a study of early T cells in non-severe SARS-CoV-2 infection. TCRdb used MiXCR to reprocess the 5' RACE reads, holding one entry per CDR3 protein. The data hold roughly 80,000 distinct CDR3 sequences, with over 12% observed a single time. The sequenced material came from whole blood. The receptors shown here come from an adult who was a healthcare worker with PCR-confirmed SARS-CoV-2 infection or an uninfected control (not recorded which).

The chain has TRBV27 and TRBJ2-2; D is perhaps TRBD2 (5 bases). Germline V gene sequence: CDR1 MNHEY, CDR2 SMNVEV (reference sequence). The CDR3 spans 14 residues. Trimming took off 8 bases at V and 4 bases at J, with 14 bases between the two ends. The DNA of the CDR3 is TGTGCCAGCGCCTCACCCGGAGGCACCGGGGAGCTGTTTTTT. Its translation is CASASPGGTGELFF.

V gene TRBV29-1 combines with J gene TRBJ2-1; TRBD2 is a possible D gene (6 bases). The germline V gene encodes CDR1 SQVTM and CDR2 ANQGSEA. The CDR3 covers 12 residues. The V and J ends lost 3 bases and 9 bases respectively, with 12 bases between them. The CDR3 region has the DNA TGCAGCGTTGACTTGGGGGGAGGTGAGCAGTTCTTC. This translates into CSVDLGGGEQFF.

This clonotype was seen a handful of times. The chain employs TRBV20-1 and TRBJ2-1; TRBD2 aligns across 11 bases. Germline V lookup: CDR1 DFQATT, CDR2 SNEGSKA (reference sequence). CDR3 size: 14 residues. Trimming took 3 bases from V and 8 from J; bases not matched to a gene: 6. The CDR3 sequence is CSASSGRAEDEQFF. In nucleotides, the CDR3 is TGCAGTGCTAGTAGCGGGAGGGCCGAGGATGAGCAGTTCTTC.

In this sample, this clonotype turned up a few times. The CDR3: CSPEGTGAYNEQFF. The CDR3 DNA is TGCAGTCCAGAGGGGACAGGGGCCTACAATGAGCAGTTCTTC. This chain connects TRBV20-1 to TRBJ2-1; the match to TRBD1 covers 10 bases. Germline CDR1 reads DFQATT; CDR2 reads SNEGSKA (reference sequence). The CDR3 has 14 residues. Trimming took 8 bases from V and 2 from J; bases not matched to a gene: 6.

Only a few counts were recorded for this clonotype. The gene calls are TRBV28 and TRBJ2-5; D not resolved. This CDR3 is 11 amino acids long. Trimming stripped 5 bases from V and 6 bases from J, with 7 bases between. The germline gives CDR1 MDHEN, CDR2 SYDVKM. The CDR3 DNA sequence: TGTGCCAGCAGTCTCGACCAGACCCAGTACTTC. Translation gives CASSLDQTQYF.

The J gene is TRBJ1-1, the V gene TRBV30; maybe TRBD1 (5 bases). Trimming shortened V by 3 bases and J by 4 bases, and 9 bases separated the two germline ends. The CDR3 has 12 residues. CDR1 is GTSNPN, CDR2 SVGIG, per germline (reference sequence). CDR3 region: CAWSPGGTEAFF. The CDR3 region has the DNA TGTGCCTGGAGCCCTGGGGGCACTGAAGCTTTCTTT.

The chain is built from TRBV6-2 or TRBV6-3 and TRBJ2-1; D might be TRBD2 (5 bases). The CDR3 covers 13 residues. Trimming took off 2 bases at V and 6 bases at J, with 8 bases between the two ends. Germline lookup yields CDR1 MNHEY and CDR2 SVGEGT. The CDR3 coding sequence is TGTGCCAGCAGTTACACTAGTGGCAATGAGCAGTTCTTC. As protein: CASSYTSGNEQFF.

There are many counts of this clonotype. The genes are TRBV5-1 and TRBJ2-5; TRBD1 matches 7 bases. The germline gives CDR1 SGHRS, CDR2 YFSETQ. The CDR3 length is 16 residues. After removal of 4 bases from V and 3 bases from J, the junction contained 12 bases not matched to a gene. The CDR3 protein is CASSLGRDSVKETQYF. In DNA, the CDR3 is TGCGCCAGCAGCCTGGGCCGGGACAGCGTTAAAGAGACCCAGTACTTC.